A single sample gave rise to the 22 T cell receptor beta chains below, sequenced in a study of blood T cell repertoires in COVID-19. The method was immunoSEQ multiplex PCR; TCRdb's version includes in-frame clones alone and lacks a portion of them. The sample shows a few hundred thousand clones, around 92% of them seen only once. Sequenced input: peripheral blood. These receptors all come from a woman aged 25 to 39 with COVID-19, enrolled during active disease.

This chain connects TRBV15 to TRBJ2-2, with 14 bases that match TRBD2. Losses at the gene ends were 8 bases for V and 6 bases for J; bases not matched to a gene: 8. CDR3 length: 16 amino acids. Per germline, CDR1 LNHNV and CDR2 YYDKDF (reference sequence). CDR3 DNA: TGTGCCACCCGGACTAGCGGGAGGAATCGCCCCGGGGAGCTGTTTTTT. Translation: CATRTSGRNRPGELFF.

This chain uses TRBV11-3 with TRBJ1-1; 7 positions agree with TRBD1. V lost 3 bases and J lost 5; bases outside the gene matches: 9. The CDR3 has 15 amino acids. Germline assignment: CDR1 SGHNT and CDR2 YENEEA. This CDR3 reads CASSFSEGALTEAFF. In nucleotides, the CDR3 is TGTGCCAGCAGCTTTAGTGAGGGGGCGTTGACTGAAGCTTTCTTT.

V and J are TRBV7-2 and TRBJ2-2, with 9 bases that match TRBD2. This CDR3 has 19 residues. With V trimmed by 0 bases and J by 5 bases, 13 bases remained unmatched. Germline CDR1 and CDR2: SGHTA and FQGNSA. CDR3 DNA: TGTGCCAGCAGCTTAGCGCTATACCTAGCGGGAAGAAAGACCGGGGAGCTGTTTTTT. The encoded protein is CASSLALYLAGRKTGELFF.

The CDR3 nucleotides are TGTGCCGCCATTCTAGGGACAGGGACCCTCTATCAGCCCCAGCATTTT. This translates into CAAILGTGTLYQPQHF. V gene TRBV10-3 combines with J gene TRBJ1-5, with 9 bases aligning to TRBD1. V shed 11 bases and J 5 bases; nucleotides not matched to a gene: 16. This CDR3 is built from 16 residues. Germline V gene sequence: CDR1 ENHRY, CDR2 SYGVKD.

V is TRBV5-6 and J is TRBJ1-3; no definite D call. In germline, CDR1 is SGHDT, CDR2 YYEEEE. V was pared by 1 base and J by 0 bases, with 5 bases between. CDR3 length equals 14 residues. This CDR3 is CASSLPYSGNTIYF. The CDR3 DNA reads TGTGCCAGCAGCTTGCCGTACTCTGGAAACACCATATATTTT.

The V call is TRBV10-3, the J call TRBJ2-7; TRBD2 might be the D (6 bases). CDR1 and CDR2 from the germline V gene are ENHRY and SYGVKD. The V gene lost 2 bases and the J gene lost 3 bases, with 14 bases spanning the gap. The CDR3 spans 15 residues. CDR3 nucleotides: TGTGCCATCAGTGAGGGACAAGGGACTCACTACGAGCAGTACTTC. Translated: CAISEGQGTHYEQYF.

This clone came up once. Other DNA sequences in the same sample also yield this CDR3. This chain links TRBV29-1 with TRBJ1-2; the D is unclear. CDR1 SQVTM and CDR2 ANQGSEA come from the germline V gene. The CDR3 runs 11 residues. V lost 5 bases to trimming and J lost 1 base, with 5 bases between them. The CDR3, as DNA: TGCAGCGTTTCCAGTAACTATGGCTACACCTTC. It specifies CSVSSNYGYTF.

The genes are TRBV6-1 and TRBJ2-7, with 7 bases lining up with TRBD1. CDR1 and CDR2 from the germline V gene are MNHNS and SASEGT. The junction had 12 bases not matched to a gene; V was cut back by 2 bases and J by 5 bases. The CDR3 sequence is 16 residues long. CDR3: CASSEQAGGDADEQYV. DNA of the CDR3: TGTGCCAGCAGTGAACAGGCAGGGGGAGATGCTGACGAGCAGTACGTC.

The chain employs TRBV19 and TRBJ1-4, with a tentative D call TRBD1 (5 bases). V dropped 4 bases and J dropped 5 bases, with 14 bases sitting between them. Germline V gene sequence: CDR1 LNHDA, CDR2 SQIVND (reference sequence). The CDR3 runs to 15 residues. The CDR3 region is CASSSPGLRNEKLFF. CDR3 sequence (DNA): TGTGCCAGTAGTAGTCCGGGACTGCGAAATGAAAAACTGTTTTTT.

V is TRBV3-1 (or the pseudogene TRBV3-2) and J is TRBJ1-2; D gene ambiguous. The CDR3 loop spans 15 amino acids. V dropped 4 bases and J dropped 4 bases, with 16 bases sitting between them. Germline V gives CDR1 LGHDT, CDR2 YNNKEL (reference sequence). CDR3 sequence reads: CASSPGRTGAYGYTF. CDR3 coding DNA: TGTGCCAGCAGCCCTGGTCGAACGGGAGCCTATGGCTACACCTTC.

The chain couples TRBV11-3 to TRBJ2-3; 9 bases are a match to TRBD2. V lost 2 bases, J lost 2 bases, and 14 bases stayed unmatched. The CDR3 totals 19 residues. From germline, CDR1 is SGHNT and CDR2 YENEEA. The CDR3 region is CASSLRTSEASGATDTQYF. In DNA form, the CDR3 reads TGTGCCAGCAGCTTACGGACTAGCGAGGCCAGTGGGGCCACAGATACGCAGTATTTT.

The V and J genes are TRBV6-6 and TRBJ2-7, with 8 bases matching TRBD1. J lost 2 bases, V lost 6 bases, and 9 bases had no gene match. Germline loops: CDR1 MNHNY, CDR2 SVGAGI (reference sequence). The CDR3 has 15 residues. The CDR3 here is CASSLTRDRPYEQYF. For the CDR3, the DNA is TGTGCCAGCAGCCTAACCCGGGACAGGCCCTACGAGCAGTACTTC.

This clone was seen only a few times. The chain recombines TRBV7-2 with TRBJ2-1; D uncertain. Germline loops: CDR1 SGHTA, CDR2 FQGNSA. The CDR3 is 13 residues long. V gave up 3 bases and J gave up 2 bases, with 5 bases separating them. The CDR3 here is CASSLSTYNEQFF. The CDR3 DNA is TGTGCCAGCAGCTTGTCAACCTACAATGAGCAGTTCTTC.

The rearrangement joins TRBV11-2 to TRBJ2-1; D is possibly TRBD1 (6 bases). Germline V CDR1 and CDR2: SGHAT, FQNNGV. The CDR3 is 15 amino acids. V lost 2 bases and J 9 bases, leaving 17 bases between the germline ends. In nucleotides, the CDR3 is TGTGCCAGCAGCTTATCAGGGGCGCTTGTGGGTGAGCAGTTCTTC. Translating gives CASSLSGALVGEQFF.

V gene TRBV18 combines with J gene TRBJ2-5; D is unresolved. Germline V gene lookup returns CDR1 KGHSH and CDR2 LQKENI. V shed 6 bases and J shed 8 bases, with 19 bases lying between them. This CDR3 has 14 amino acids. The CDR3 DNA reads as TGTGCCAGCTCCCCGTCAGGCATACAAGGAACCCAGTACTTC. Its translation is CASSPSGIQGTQYF.

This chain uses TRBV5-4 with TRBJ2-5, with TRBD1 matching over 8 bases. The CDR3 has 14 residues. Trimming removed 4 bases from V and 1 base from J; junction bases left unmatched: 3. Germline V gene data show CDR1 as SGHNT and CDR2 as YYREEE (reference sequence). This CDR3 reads CASSRDRSQETQYF. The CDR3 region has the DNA TGTGCCAGCAGCCGGGACAGGAGCCAAGAGACCCAGTACTTC.

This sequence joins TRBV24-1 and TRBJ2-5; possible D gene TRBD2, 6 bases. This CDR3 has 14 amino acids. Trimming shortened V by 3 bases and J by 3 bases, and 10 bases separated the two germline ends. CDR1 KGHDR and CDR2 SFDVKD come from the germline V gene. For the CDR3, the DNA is TGTGCCACCAGTGATAGGGACTCAGAAGAGACCCAGTACTTC. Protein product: CATSDRDSEETQYF.

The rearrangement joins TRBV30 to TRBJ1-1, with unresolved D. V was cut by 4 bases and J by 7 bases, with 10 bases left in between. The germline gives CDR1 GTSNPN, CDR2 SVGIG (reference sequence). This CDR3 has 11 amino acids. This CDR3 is CAWTFPGEAFF. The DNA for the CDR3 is TGTGCCTGGACCTTCCCGGGTGAAGCTTTCTTT.

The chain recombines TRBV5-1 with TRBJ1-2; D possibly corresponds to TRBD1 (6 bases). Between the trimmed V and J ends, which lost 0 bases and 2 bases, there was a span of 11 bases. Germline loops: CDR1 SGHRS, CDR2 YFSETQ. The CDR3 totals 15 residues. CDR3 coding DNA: TGCGCCAGCAGCTTGGATCCGGGACAAAACTATGGCTACACCTTC. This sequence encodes CASSLDPGQNYGYTF.

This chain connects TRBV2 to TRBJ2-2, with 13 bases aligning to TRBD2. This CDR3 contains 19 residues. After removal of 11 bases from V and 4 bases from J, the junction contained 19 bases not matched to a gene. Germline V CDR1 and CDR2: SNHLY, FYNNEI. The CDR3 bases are TGTGCCTTTACACCCGGGGGGACTAGCGGGGCCCAGGCCACCGGGGAGCTGTTTTTT. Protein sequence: CAFTPGGTSGAQATGELFF.

For the CDR3, the DNA is TGTGCCAGCAGCTCGCTAGCGGGGAATATCAATGAGCAGTTCTTC. It encodes CASSSLAGNINEQFF. The chain recombines TRBV7-9 with TRBJ2-1; TRBD2 matches at 9 bases. The CDR3 length is 15 residues. V lost 4 bases to trimming and J lost 6 bases; unmatched junction nucleotides: 7. Looked up from germline, CDR1 is SEHNR and CDR2 is FQNEAQ (reference sequence). Based on the CDR3 plus reference TRBV7-9 and TRBJ2-1, the full variable domain is DTGVSQNPRHKITKRGQNVTFRCDPISEHNRLYWYRQTLGQGPEFLTYFQNEAQLEKSRLLSDRFSAERPKGSFSTLEIQRTEQGDSAMYLCASSSLAGNINEQFFGPGTRLTVL.

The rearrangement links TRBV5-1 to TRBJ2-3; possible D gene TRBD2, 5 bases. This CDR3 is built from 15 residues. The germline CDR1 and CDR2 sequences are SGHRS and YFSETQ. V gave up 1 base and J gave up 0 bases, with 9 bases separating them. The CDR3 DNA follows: TGCGCCAGCAGCTTGAGCGGAGCTAGCACAGATACGCAGTATTTT. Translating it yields CASSLSGASTDTQYF.